This paragraph covers one T cell receptor (beta chain) sequence. The record originates from a study of blood T cell repertoires in COVID-19. The assay was immunoSEQ multiplex PCR, and TCRdb's table has in-frame clones only and misses some. This table holds roughly 110,000 clones, around 83% found once. This TCR was recovered from a man in his forties or fifties with acute or convalescent COVID-19. Specimen: peripheral blood.

The CDR3 nucleotides read TGTGCCAGCAGTTCTAGACAGGGGAATCAGCCCCAGCATTTT. Its protein product is CASSSRQGNQPQHF. The chain recombines TRBV7-2 with TRBJ1-5; 8 bases are shared with TRBD1. CDR3 size: 14 residues. Trimming cost V 6 bases and J 4 bases; bases outside gene matches: 5. Germline V gives CDR1 SGHTA, CDR2 FQGNSA.